The 28 T cell receptor beta chains below come from one sample, sequenced in a study of post-analysis software for immune sequencing data. These receptors' antigens are unknown. Unique molecular identifiers had been added to the TCR beta cDNA libraries. A single record per CDR3 protein comes from TCRdb applying MiXCR to the PCR reads. The sample carries hundreds of thousands of distinct CDR3 sequences, roughly 27% recorded once. Study observations and caveats: Several TRBV segments were more frequent in patients than controls; TRBV5-6, TRBV5-1 and TRBV20-1 belonged to this group.

The sequenced sample was blood. These receptors all stem from a girl aged 10 to 17 with multiple sclerosis.

The J gene is TRBJ1-1, the V gene TRBV5-1, with D maybe TRBD1 (6 bases). CDR1 and CDR2 (germline): SGHRS, YFSETQ. Trimming shortened V by 0 bases and J by 5 bases, and 14 bases separated the two germline ends. This CDR3 region has 15 residues. In nucleotides, the CDR3 is TGCGCCAGCAGCTTGGAGGGAAGGGGGTTGACTGAAGCTTTCTTT. Protein: CASSLEGRGLTEAFF.

V usage is TRBV5-1 and J usage is TRBJ2-5; D is possibly TRBD1 (5 bases). V was pared by 0 bases and J by 2 bases, with 11 bases between. Germline V gene lookup returns CDR1 SGHRS and CDR2 YFSETQ. The CDR3 has 15 amino acids. The CDR3 loop reads CASSLEFRAQETQYF. The CDR3 coding sequence is TGCGCCAGCAGCTTGGAATTCAGGGCTCAAGAGACCCAGTACTTC. Looking up the rest from reference TRBV5-1 and TRBJ2-5 gives the full variable domain: KAGVTQTPRYLIKTRGQQVTLSCSPISGHRSVSWYQQTPGQGLQFLFEYFSETQRNKGNFPGRFSGRQFSNSRSEMNVSTLELGDSALYLCASSLEFRAQETQYFGPGTRLLVL.

J is TRBJ2-3 and V is TRBV20-1, with 10 bases matching TRBD2. The trim removed 3 bases at V and 8 bases at J, leaving 11 bases unmatched. Germline lookup yields CDR1 DFQATT and CDR2 SNEGSKA (reference sequence). The CDR3 contains 15 residues. The DNA for the CDR3 is TGCAGTGCTAGTACTAGCGGGGCCCCGAGTGGTACGCAGTATTTT. Translation: CSASTSGAPSGTQYF.

This clonotype was observed a handful of times. This rearrangement joins TRBV27 to TRBJ1-2; possible D gene TRBD1, 5 bases. V was pared by 6 bases and J by 5 bases, with 16 bases between. Per germline, CDR1 MNHEY and CDR2 SMNVEV (reference sequence). There are 14 residues in the CDR3. The chain's CDR3 is CASSRDSLRYGYTF. For the CDR3, the DNA is TGTGCCAGCAGCAGAGACAGTTTAAGATATGGCTACACCTTC.

V is TRBV7-2 and J is TRBJ2-7; possibly TRBD2 for D (6 bases). This CDR3 has 14 amino acids. Germline V gives CDR1 SGHTA, CDR2 FQGNSA. With 5 bases removed from V and 5 bases from J, the gap between germline ends came to 16 bases. CDR3 sequence (DNA): TGTGCCAGCAGCCCACAATCGGGAGTCCACGAGCAGTACTTC. Translating gives CASSPQSGVHEQYF. Full variable domain (remainder filled in from reference TRBV7-2 and TRBJ2-7): GAGVSQSPSNKVTEKGKDVELRCDPISGHTALYWYRQSLGQGLEFLIYFQGNSAPDKSGLPSDRFSAERTGGSVSTLTIQRTQQEDSAVYLCASSPQSGVHEQYFGPGTRLTVT.

This clonotype was counted only a few times. This chain links TRBV3-1 with TRBJ2-1, with D possibly matching TRBD2 (7 bases). CDR1 is LGHDT and CDR2 is YNNKEL in the germline V gene (reference sequence). The CDR3 is made up of 15 amino acids. The V end lost 2 bases, the J end lost 4 bases, and 12 bases lay between the germline ends. The CDR3 DNA reads TGTGCCAGCAGCCAACGGGGGGCAATTTACAATGAGCAGTTCTTC. The encoded protein is CASSQRGAIYNEQFF.

Concerning this clonotype itself: The junction does not match germline at one end; this may be a read error. The J gene is TRBJ2-6, the V gene TRBV5-1, with 7 bases that match TRBD1. Germline CDR1 SGHRS, CDR2 YFSETQ. CDR3 length equals 15 residues. The CDR3 bases are TGCGCCGGCAGCCCTGACAGGGCTGGGGCCAACGTCCTGACTTTC. Translating it yields CAGSPDRAGANVLTF.

The CDR3 coding sequence is TGTGCCAGCAGCGCCGTCTCCTACAATGAGCAGTACTTC. It specifies CASSAVSYNEQYF. The V call is TRBV5-4, the J call TRBJ2-1; D gene unclear. The end of the DNA aligns better with TRBJ2-7, so the J call may be wrong. This CDR3 contains 13 residues. Germline CDR1 is SGHNT and CDR2 is YYREEE (reference sequence).

The chain combines TRBV7-9 with TRBJ1-2; the D is unclear. The CDR3 sequence is 14 residues long. V lost 6 bases to trimming and J lost 6 bases, with 17 bases between them. Germline lookup yields CDR1 SEHNR and CDR2 FQNEAQ (reference sequence). This CDR3 is CASSPRALGDGYTF. As DNA, the CDR3 is TGTGCCAGCAGTCCTCGGGCCCTCGGAGATGGCTACACCTTC.

This clonotype was seen more than once but under ten times. The chain combines TRBV3-1 with TRBJ1-2; TRBD1 aligns across 8 bases. Germline loops: CDR1 LGHDT, CDR2 YNNKEL (reference sequence). The length of the CDR3 is 13 residues. Trimming at V came to 1 base and at J to 8 bases, leaving 3 bases not matched to a gene. This CDR3 reads CASSQGQGQGYTF. The DNA for the CDR3 is TGTGCCAGCAGCCAAGGACAGGGGCAAGGCTACACCTTC.

CDR3 nucleotides: TGTGCCAGCTCCCGGGACAGGGTGAAAGAGACCCAGTACTTC. This translates into CASSRDRVKETQYF. This chain links TRBV12-3 or TRBV12-4 with TRBJ2-5, with 9 bases matching TRBD1. Trimming removed 8 bases from V and 3 bases from J; junction bases left unmatched: 7. The CDR3 consists of 14 residues.

The V and J genes are TRBV20-1 and TRBJ2-7, with 9 bases that match TRBD2. The germline V gene has CDR1 DFQATT and CDR2 SNEGSKA (reference sequence). Trimming took 3 bases from V and 6 from J; bases not matched to a gene: 12. This CDR3 spans 15 amino acids. DNA of the CDR3: TGCAGTGCTAGCCTTTCCTTAGCGGGAGTACGCGAGCAGTACTTC. This translates into CSASLSLAGVREQYF.

The chain employs TRBV5-6 and TRBJ2-7; D tentatively fits TRBD1 or TRBD2 (5 bases each). Germline V lookup: CDR1 SGHDT, CDR2 YYEEEE. The V end was cut by 5 bases, the J end by 3 bases, with 21 bases between. The CDR3 sequence is 16 residues long. CDR3 amino acids: CASSGRRKGQVYEQYF. The CDR3 DNA reads TGTGCCAGCAGTGGGAGAAGAAAGGGGCAGGTCTACGAGCAGTACTTC.

The rearrangement joins TRBV21-1 to TRBJ2-7; whether TRBD1, the table's D call, matches the DNA was not checked. TRBV21-1 is reported as a pseudogene. The CDR3 length is 13 residues. The CDR3 spells CATDWGDRFWQYF. The CDR3 region has the DNA TGTGCCACGGATTGGGGGGACCGATTTTGGCAGTACTTC.

This clonotype was found once. The chain carries TRBV19 and TRBJ2-7; D call uncertain. Deletions cut 0 bases from V and 2 bases from J, with 11 bases between. The CDR3 has 15 amino acids. From germline, CDR1 is LNHDA and CDR2 SQIVND (reference sequence). This CDR3 is CASSIDHGLPYEQYF. In DNA form, the CDR3 reads TGTGCCAGTAGTATAGATCATGGTCTACCCTACGAGCAGTACTTC.

The chain uses TRBV20-1 and TRBJ2-1; 11 bases line up with TRBD2. The CDR3 sequence is 18 residues long. Germline V CDR1 and CDR2: DFQATT, SNEGSKA (reference sequence). V trimming: 3 bases; J trimming: 0 bases; junction bases outside the gene matches: 10. The CDR3 DNA follows: TGCAGTGCTAGTAGGACTAGCGGGCGCGGAAGCTCCTACAATGAGCAGTTCTTC. It translates to CSASRTSGRGSSYNEQFF.

This clonotype was observed once. The rearrangement uses TRBV20-1 and TRBJ2-5; D remains unclear. The germline V gene encodes CDR1 DFQATT and CDR2 SNEGSKA (reference sequence). V lost 0 bases and J 7 bases, leaving 12 bases between the germline ends. The CDR3 extends over 13 amino acids. The CDR3 DNA follows: TGCAGTGCTAGAGATGGCCCGTCCAGGACCCAGTACTTC. Amino acid sequence: CSARDGPSRTQYF.

Concerning this clonotype: This sequence may be a read error, since a much larger clone differs from it by one base. V and J are TRBV12-3 or TRBV12-4 and TRBJ2-7; the match to TRBD1 covers 8 bases. CDR3 length equals 15 residues. The trim removed 10 bases at V and 4 bases at J, leaving 15 bases unmatched. CDR3 amino acids: CANSPRTGRRYEQYF. The CDR3 DNA reads TGTGCCAACAGCCCCAGGACAGGGAGGCGATACGAGCAGTACTTC.

This clonotype was detected only a few times. This sequence joins TRBV6-4 and TRBJ2-3; 14 positions agree with TRBD2. J was trimmed by 4 bases and V by 6 bases; bases with no gene match: 9. Germline CDR1 MRHNA, CDR2 SNTAGT. The length of the CDR3 is 17 residues. This CDR3 reads CASSLTSGGAFADTQYF. The CDR3 DNA reads as TGTGCCAGCAGCCTGACTAGCGGGGGGGCTTTTGCAGATACGCAGTATTTT.

This clonotype was detected only a few times. CDR3 sequence: CATSERGSSYNEQFF. CDR3 coding DNA: TGTGCCACCAGTGAACGGGGGAGCTCCTACAATGAGCAGTTCTTC. The gene calls are TRBV24-1 and TRBJ2-1; perhaps TRBD2 as D (6 bases). V was clipped by 4 bases and J by 0 bases, with 9 bases between them. There are 15 residues in the CDR3. Germline assignment: CDR1 KGHDR and CDR2 SFDVKD.

The V and J genes are TRBV28 and TRBJ2-5, with D perhaps TRBD1 or TRBD2 (5 bases each). The CDR3 totals 16 residues. V was pared by 6 bases and J by 11 bases, with 28 bases between. Germline V gene data show CDR1 as MDHEN and CDR2 as SYDVKM. CDR3 sequence (DNA): TGTGCCAGCAGCCCTGCCTTGGGGGAGAGGAGAAGGGAGCAGTACTTC. Residues: CASSPALGERRREQYF.

There are a few counts of this clonotype. This chain uses TRBV5-1 with TRBJ2-1; TRBD2 matches at 7 bases. The CDR3 runs to 18 residues. Germline lookup yields CDR1 SGHRS and CDR2 YFSETQ. With V trimmed by 0 bases and J by 3 bases, 12 bases remained unmatched. CDR3 region: CASSLVPLGRASYNEQFF. CDR3 coding DNA: TGCGCCAGCAGCTTGGTCCCTTTGGGGAGGGCGAGCTACAATGAGCAGTTCTTC.

The chain carries TRBV4-2 and TRBJ1-5, with D hard to call. The germline V gene encodes CDR1 LGHNA and CDR2 YNFKEQ. The V end was cut by 0 bases, the J end by 1 base, with 7 bases between. The CDR3 has 15 residues. The CDR3 is CASSQETGSNQPQHF. As DNA, the CDR3 is TGTGCCAGCAGCCAAGAGACGGGAAGCAATCAGCCCCAGCATTTT.

The chain employs TRBV12-3 or TRBV12-4 and TRBJ1-2; unclear D gene. Trimming pared 7 bases from V and 5 bases from J, leaving 17 bases between. This CDR3 spans 14 amino acids. As DNA, the CDR3 is TGTGCCAGCAAATCGGGGTCCGGTATTTATGGCTACACCTTC. Translated: CASKSGSGIYGYTF.

This clonotype turned up a few times. This chain joins TRBV6-1 and TRBJ1-2, with TRBD1 identical over 10 bases. Germline CDR1 and CDR2: MNHNS and SASEGT. This CDR3 has 16 amino acids. Trimming at V came to 5 bases and at J to 2 bases, leaving 8 bases not matched to a gene. CDR3 sequence reads: CASSRIGQGVNYGYTF. DNA of the CDR3: TGTGCCAGCAGTCGAATCGGACAGGGGGTCAACTATGGCTACACCTTC.

This clonotype has just a few counts. V is TRBV20-1 and J is TRBJ2-3; D is uncertain. V was pared by 2 bases and J by 6 bases, with 12 bases between. This CDR3 has 13 amino acids. Looked up from germline, CDR1 is DFQATT and CDR2 is SNEGSKA (reference sequence). This chain's CDR3 is CSARIDGPDTQYF. The CDR3 bases are TGCAGTGCTAGAATAGATGGGCCGGATACGCAGTATTTT.

CDR3 nucleotides: TGTGCCAGCAGTTTACTCGTCACTGGCGACGTAGCTTTCTTT. Protein: CASSLLVTGDVAFF. The V gene is TRBV12-3 or TRBV12-4, the J gene TRBJ1-1; D gene unclear. The CDR3 has 14 amino acids. Trimming removed 2 bases at V and 10 bases at J, with 17 bases between.

The J gene is TRBJ2-3, the V gene TRBV28; D is perhaps TRBD1 (6 bases). V was clipped by 3 bases and J by 1 base, with 11 bases between them. The germline V gene encodes CDR1 MDHEN and CDR2 SYDVKM. The CDR3 is 15 residues long. CDR3 protein: CASSFGQWGTDTQYF. DNA for the CDR3: TGTGCCAGCAGTTTTGGACAGTGGGGCACAGATACGCAGTATTTT.